This paragraph covers one T cell receptor beta chain sequence. Trimming left V 3 bases short and J 2 bases short, with 21 bases between. The CDR3 sequence is 17 residues long. Germline V CDR1 and CDR2: SQVTM, ANQGSEA. This entry is derived from a study of T cell repertoires in cytomegalovirus infection. Study information: A matching HLA type, together with CMV infection, was signaled by public TCR beta signatures.

TCRdb reanalysed the reads using MiXCR and keeps one entry per CDR3 protein. The sample has 500,000 or so distinct CDR3 sequences; 16% are singletons. This sequence joins TRBV29-1 and TRBJ2-3; D perhaps matches TRBD1 (6 bases). The sample was CD8+ T cells from PBMCs. The sequence was collected from a human donor in good health (CMV status not recorded). Some clones in this sample may be carry-over from other donors' samples. The CDR3 DNA is TGCAGCGTTGAGGTTAAAGAGGACAGAACTTTCACAGATACGCAGTATTTT. Protein product: CSVEVKEDRTFTDTQYF.